Sequencing of this T cell receptor beta chain was carried out in a study of T cells in Graves' hyperthyroidism and ophthalmopathy. The study, taken as a whole, reports: Appearing also in blood were most of the thyroid clonotypes expanded above 0.001. Ophthalmopathy cases were set apart from stable hyperthyroidism by a 13 V-J model.

RNA transcripts served as the template for amplifying TCR beta CDR3 regions. The HTBI set primed first-round TCR CDR3 RT-PCR. TCRdb re-called the multiplex PCR reads with MiXCR, one entry per CDR3 protein. The sample has roughly 630,000 distinct CDR3 sequences; less than 20% are singletons. V was clipped by 2 bases and J by 8 bases, with 6 bases between them. The CDR3 is 11 amino acids. Germline values: CDR1 GTSNPN, CDR2 SVGIG (reference sequence). In its sample, this clonotype was seen many times. The antigen is unknown. The authors deemed Graves' hyperthyroidism stable absent ophthalmopathy progression within 18 months. Exclusion followed for patients with uncontrolled infection, other autoimmune disease, pregnancy or lactation.

The rearrangement joins TRBV30 to TRBJ2-2; no clear D gene. The TCR comes from a woman aged 25-40 years with Graves' hyperthyroidism. The source material was blood. The CDR3 reads CAWSYSGELFF. The CDR3 DNA sequence: TGTGCCTGGAGTTACAGTGGGGAGCTGTTTTTT.